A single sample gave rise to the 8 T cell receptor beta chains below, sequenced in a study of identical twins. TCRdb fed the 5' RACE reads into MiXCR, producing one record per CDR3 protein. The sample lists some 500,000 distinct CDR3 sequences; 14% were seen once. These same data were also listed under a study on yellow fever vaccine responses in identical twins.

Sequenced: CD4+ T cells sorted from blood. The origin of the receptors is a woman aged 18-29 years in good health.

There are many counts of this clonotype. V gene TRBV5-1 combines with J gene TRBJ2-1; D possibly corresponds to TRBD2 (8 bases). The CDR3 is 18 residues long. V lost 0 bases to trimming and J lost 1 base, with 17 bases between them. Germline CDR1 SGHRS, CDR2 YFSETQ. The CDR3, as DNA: TGCGCCAGCAGCTTGGAGGGGGCTAGCGGGTTTTCCTACAATGAGCAGTTCTTC. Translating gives CASSLEGASGFSYNEQFF.

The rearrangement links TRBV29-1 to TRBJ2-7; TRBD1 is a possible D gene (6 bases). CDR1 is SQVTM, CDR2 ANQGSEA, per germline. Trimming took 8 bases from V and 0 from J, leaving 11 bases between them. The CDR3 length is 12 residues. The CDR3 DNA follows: TGCAGCAGCCGGGACAACTCCTACGAGCAGTACTTC. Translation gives CSSRDNSYEQYF.

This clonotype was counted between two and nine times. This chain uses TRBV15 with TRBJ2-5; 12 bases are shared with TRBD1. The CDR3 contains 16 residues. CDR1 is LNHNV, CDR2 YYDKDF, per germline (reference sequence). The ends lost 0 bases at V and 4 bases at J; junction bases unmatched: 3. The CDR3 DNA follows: TGTGCCACCAGCAGAGATCGGGACAGGGGGCCAGAGACCCAGTACTTC. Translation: CATSRDRDRGPETQYF.

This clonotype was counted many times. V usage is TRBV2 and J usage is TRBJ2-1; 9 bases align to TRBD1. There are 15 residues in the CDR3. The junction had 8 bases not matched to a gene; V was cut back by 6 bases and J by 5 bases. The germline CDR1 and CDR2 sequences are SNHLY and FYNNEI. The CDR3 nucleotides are TGTGCCAGCAGGGAACAGGGGGCTAATAACAATGAGCAGTTCTTC. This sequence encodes CASREQGANNNEQFF.

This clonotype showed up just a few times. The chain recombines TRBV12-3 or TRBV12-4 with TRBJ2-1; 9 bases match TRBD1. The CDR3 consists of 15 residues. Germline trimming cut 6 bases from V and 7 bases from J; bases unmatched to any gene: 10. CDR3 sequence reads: CASSTPGQGVNEQFF. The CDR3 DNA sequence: TGTGCCAGCAGCACCCCGGGACAGGGAGTGAATGAGCAGTTCTTC.

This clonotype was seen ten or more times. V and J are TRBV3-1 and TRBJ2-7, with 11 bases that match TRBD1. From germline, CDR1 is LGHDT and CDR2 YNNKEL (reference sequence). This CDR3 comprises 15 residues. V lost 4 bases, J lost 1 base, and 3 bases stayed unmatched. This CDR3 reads CASSPRDRGSYEQYF. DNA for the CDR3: TGTGCCAGCAGCCCCCGGGACAGGGGGTCCTACGAGCAGTACTTC.

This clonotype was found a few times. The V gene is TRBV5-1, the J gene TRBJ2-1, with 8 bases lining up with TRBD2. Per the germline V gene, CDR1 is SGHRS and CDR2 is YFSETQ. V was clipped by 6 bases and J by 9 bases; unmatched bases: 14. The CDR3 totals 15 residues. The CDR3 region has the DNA TGCGCCAGCATTCACGAACCGGGACTAGAAACTGAGCAGTTCTTC. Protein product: CASIHEPGLETEQFF. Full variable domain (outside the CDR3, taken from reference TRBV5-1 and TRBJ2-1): KAGVTQTPRYLIKTRGQQVTLSCSPISGHRSVSWYQQTPGQGLQFLFEYFSETQRNKGNFPGRFSGRQFSNSRSEMNVSTLELGDSALYLCASIHEPGLETEQFFGPGTRLTVL.

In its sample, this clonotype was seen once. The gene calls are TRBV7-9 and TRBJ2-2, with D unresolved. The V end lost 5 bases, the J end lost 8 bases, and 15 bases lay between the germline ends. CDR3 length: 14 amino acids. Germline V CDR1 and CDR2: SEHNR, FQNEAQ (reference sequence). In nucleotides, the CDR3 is TGTGCCAGCAGCCTAAAGAGCGCGTGGGGGGAGCTGTTTTTT. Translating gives CASSLKSAWGELFF.